Reported below is one TCR beta chain. MiXCR, applied by TCRdb to the 5' RACE reads, yields one record per CDR3 protein. The top ten clones hold about 4% of a sample with over 40,000 distinct CDR3 sequences, around 20% of them seen once. Tregs were sorted as CD4+CD25+CD127-/low cells. CDR1 LGHDT and CDR2 YNNKEL come from the germline V gene (reference sequence). This CDR3 is built from 13 residues. The V and J ends lost 8 bases and 0 bases respectively, with 8 bases between them. The chain uses TRBV3-1 and TRBJ2-1; no firm D call. Sequenced: Tregs sorted from blood. The receptor's source is a female donor with breast cancer. The CDR3 nucleotides read TGTGCCAGCTGGGAAAGCTCCTACAATGAGCAGTTCTTC. Its translation is CASWESSYNEQFF.